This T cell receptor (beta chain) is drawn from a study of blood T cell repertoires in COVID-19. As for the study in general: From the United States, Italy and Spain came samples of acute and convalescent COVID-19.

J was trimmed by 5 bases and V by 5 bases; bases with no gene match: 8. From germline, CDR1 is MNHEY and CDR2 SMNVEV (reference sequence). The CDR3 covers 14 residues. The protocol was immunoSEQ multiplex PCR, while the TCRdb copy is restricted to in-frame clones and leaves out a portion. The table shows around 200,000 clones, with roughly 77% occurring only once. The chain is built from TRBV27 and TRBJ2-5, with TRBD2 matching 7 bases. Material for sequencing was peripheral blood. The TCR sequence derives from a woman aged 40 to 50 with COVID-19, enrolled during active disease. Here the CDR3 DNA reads TGTGCCAGCAGTCATCGGGGGGTTCGGGAGACCCAGTACTTC. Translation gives CASSHRGVRETQYF.